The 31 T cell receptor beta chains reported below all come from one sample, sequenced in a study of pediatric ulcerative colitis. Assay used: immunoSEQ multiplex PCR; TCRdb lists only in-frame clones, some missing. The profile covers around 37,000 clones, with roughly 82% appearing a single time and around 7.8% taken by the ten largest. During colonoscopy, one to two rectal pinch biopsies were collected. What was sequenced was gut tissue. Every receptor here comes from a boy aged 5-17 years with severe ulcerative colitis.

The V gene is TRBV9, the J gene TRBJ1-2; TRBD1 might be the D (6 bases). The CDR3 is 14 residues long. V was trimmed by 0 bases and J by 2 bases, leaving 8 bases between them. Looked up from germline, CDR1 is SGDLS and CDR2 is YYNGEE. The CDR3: CASSVGTENYGYTF. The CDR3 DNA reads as TGTGCCAGCAGCGTAGGGACAGAGAACTATGGCTACACCTTC.

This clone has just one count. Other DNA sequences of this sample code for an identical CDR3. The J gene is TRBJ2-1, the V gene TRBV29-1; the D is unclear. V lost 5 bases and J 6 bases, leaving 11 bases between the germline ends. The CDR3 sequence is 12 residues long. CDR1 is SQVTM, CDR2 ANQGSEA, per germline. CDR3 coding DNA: TGCAGCGTTAACAGAGGTCCCAATGAGCAGTTCTTC. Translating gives CSVNRGPNEQFF.

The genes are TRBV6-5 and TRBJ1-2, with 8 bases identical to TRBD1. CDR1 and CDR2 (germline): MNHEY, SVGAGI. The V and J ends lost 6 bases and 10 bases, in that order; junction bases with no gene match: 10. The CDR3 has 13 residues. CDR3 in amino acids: CASSHDRGLPYTF. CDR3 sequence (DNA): TGTGCCAGCAGCCACGACAGGGGTCTTCCCTACACCTTC.

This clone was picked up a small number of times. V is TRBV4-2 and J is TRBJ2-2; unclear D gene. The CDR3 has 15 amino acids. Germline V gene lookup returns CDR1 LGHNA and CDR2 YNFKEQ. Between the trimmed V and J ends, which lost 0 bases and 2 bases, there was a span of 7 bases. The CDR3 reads CASSQESANTGELFF. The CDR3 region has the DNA TGTGCCAGCAGCCAAGAATCGGCTAACACCGGGGAGCTGTTTTTT.

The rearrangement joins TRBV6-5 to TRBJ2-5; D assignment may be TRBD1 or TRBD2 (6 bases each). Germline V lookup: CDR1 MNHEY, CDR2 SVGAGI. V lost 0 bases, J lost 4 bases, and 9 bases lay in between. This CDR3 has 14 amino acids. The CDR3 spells CASSYSTGAETQYF. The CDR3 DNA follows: TGTGCCAGCAGTTACTCAACGGGGGCAGAGACCCAGTACTTC.

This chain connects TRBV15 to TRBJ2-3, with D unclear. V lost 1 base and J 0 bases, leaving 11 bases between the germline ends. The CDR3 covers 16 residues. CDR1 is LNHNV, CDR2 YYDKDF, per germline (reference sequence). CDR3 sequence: CATSRARDGSTDTQYF. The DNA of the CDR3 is TGTGCCACCAGCAGAGCGAGAGACGGTAGCACAGATACGCAGTATTTT. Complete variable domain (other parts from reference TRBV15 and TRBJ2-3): DAMVIQNPRYQVTQFGKPVTLSCSQTLNHNVMYWYQQKSSQAPKLLFHYYDKDFNNEADTPDNFQSRRPNTSFCFLDIRSPGLGDTAMYLCATSRARDGSTDTQYFGPGTRLTVL.

The CDR3 is CASSLEGGQGYNEQFF. The CDR3 nucleotides read TGTGCCAGCAGCTTAGAAGGCGGGCAGGGGTACAATGAGCAGTTCTTC. The rearrangement joins TRBV11-2 to TRBJ2-1, with a tentative D call TRBD1 (6 bases). Germline lookup yields CDR1 SGHAT and CDR2 FQNNGV. V shed 0 bases and J shed 4 bases, with 13 bases lying between them. There are 16 residues in the CDR3.

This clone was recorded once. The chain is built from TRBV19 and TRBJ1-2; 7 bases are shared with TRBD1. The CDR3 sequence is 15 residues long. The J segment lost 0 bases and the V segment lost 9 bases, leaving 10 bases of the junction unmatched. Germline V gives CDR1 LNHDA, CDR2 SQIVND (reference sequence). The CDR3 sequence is CASRGTDPSNYGYTF. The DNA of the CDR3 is TGTGCCAGCCGAGGGACAGATCCTTCTAACTATGGCTACACCTTC.

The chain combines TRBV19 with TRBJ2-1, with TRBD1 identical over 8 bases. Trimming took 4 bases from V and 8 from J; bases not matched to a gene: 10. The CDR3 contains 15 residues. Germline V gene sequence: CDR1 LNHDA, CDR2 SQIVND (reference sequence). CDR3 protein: CASSTAGGGSYEQFF. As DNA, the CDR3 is TGTGCCAGTAGTACCGCAGGGGGCGGCAGTTATGAGCAGTTCTTC. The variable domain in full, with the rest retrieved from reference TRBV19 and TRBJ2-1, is DGGITQSPKYLFRKEGQNVTLSCEQNLNHDAMYWYRQDPGQGLRLIYYSQIVNDFQKGDIAEGYSVSREKKESFPLTVTSAQKNPTAFYLCASSTAGGGSYEQFFGPGTRLTVL.

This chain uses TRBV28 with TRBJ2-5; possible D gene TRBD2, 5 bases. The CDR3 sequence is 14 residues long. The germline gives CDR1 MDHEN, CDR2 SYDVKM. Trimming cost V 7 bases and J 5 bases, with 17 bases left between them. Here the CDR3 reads CASMGRRGWETQYF. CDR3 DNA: TGTGCCAGCATGGGCAGACGGGGTTGGGAGACCCAGTACTTC.

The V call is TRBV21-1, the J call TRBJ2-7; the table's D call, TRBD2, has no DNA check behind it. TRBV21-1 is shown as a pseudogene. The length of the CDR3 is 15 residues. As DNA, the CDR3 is TGTGCCAGCTCGGCGGGTTTCCAGGACCGCTACGAGCAGTACTTC. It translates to CASSAGFQDRYEQYF.

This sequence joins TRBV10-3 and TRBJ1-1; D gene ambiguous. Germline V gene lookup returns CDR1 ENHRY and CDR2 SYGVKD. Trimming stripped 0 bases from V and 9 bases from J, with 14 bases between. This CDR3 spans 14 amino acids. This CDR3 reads CAISESGGLTQAFF. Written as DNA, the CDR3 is TGTGCCATCAGTGAGTCTGGCGGTTTGACACAAGCTTTCTTT.

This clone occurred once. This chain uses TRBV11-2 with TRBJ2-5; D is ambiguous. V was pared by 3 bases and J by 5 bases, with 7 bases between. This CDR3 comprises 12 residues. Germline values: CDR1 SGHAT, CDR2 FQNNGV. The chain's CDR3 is CASSLAVETQYF. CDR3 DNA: TGTGCCAGCAGCTTGGCGGTTGAGACCCAGTACTTC.

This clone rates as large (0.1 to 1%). The CDR3 loop reads CASGLSALAETQYF. The DNA of the CDR3 is TGTGCTAGTGGTTTGTCGGCTCTAGCAGAGACCCAGTACTTC. The chain has TRBV12-5 and TRBJ2-5, with D possibly being TRBD2 (5 bases). CDR1 is LGHNT and CDR2 is FRNRAP in the germline V gene. The CDR3 sequence is 14 residues long. The germline V and J ends were trimmed by 2 bases and 4 bases, with 11 bases remaining between them.

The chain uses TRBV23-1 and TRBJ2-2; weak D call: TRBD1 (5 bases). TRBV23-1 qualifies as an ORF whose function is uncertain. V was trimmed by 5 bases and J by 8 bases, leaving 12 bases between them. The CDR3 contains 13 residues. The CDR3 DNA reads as TGCGCCAGCAGTTCAGGGTACGGTGGGGAGCTGTTTTTT. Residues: CASSSGYGGELFF.

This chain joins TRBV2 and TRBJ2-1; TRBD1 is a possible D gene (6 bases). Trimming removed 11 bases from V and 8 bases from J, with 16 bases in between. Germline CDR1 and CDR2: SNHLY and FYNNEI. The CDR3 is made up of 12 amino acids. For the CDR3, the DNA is TGTGCCCCGCCACTTGGGGGCGATGAGCAGTTCTTC. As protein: CAPPLGGDEQFF. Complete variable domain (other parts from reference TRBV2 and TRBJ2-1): EPEVTQTPSHQVTQMGQEVILRCVPISNHLYFYWYRQILGQKVEFLVSFYNNEISEKSEIFDDQFSVERPDGSNFTLKIRSTKLEDSAMYFCAPPLGGDEQFFGPGTRLTVL.

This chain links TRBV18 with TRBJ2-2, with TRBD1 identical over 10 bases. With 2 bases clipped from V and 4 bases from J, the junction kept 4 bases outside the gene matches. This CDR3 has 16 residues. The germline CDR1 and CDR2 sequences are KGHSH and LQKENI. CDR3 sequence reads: CASSPATGGSTGELFF. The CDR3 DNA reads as TGTGCCAGCTCACCAGCGACAGGGGGCAGCACCGGGGAGCTGTTTTTT.

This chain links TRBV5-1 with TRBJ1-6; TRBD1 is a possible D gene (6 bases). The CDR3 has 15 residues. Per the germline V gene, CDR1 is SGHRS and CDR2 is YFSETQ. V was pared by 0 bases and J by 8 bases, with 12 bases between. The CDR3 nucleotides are TGCGCCAGCAGCTTGGACAGGGTACGAGATTCACCCCTCCACTTT. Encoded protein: CASSLDRVRDSPLHF.

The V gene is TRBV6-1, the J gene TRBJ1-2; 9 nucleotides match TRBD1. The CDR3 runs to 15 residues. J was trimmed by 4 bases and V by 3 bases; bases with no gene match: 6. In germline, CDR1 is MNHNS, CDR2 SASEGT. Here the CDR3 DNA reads TGTGCCAGCAGTGAGCCGGGACAGGGAGTCTATGGCTACACCTTC. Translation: CASSEPGQGVYGYTF.

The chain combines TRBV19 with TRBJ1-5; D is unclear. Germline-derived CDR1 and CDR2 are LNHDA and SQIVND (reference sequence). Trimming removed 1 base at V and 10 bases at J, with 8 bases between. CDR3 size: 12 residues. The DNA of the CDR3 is TGTGCCAGTAGTATAGTGCTGGGACCCCAGCATTTT. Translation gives CASSIVLGPQHF.

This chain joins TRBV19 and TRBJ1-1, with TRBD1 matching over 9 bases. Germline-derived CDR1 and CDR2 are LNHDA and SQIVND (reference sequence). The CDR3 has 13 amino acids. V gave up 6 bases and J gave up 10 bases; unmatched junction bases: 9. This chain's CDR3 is CASSPRQGGSAFF. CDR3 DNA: TGTGCCAGTAGCCCGCGACAGGGGGGCTCAGCTTTCTTT. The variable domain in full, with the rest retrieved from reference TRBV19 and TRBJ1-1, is DGGITQSPKYLFRKEGQNVTLSCEQNLNHDAMYWYRQDPGQGLRLIYYSQIVNDFQKGDIAEGYSVSREKKESFPLTVTSAQKNPTAFYLCASSPRQGGSAFFGQGTRLTVV.

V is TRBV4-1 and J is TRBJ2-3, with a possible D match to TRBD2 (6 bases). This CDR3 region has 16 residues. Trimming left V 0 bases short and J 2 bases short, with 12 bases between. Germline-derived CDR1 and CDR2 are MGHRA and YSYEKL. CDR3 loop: CASSQDAEGYTDTQYF. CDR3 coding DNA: TGCGCCAGCAGCCAAGATGCGGAGGGATACACAGATACGCAGTATTTT.

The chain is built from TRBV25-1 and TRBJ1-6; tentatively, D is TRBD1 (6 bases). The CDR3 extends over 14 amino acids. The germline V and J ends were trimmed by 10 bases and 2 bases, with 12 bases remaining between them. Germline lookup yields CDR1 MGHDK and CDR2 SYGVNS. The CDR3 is CATSEGAYNSPLHF. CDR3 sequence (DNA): TGTGCCACGTCCGAGGGGGCCTATAATTCACCCCTCCACTTT.

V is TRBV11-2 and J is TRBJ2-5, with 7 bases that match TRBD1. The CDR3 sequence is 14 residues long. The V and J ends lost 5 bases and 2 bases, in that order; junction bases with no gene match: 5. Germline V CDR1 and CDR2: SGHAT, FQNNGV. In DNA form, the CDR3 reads TGTGCCAGCAGCCCGACAGGGACGCAAGAGACCCAGTACTTC. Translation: CASSPTGTQETQYF.

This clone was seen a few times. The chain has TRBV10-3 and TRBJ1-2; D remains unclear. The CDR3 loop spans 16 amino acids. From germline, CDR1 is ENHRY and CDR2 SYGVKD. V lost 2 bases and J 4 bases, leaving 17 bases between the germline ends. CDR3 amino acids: CAISEATPGILYGYTF. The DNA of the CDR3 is TGTGCCATCAGTGAGGCTACACCCGGGATACTCTATGGCTACACCTTC.

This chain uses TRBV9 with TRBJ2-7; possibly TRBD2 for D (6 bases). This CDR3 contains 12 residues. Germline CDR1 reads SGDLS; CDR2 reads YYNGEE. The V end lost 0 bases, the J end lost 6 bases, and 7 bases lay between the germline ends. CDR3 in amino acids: CASSVGEAEQYF. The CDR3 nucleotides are TGTGCCAGCAGCGTAGGGGAGGCCGAGCAGTACTTC.

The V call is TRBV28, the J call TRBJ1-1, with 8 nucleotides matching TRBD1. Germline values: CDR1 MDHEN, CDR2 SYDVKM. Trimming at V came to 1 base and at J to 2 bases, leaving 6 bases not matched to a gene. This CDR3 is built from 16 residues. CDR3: CASSLSPGQGNTEAFF. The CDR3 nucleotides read TGTGCCAGCAGTTTATCACCTGGACAGGGAAACACTGAAGCTTTCTTT.

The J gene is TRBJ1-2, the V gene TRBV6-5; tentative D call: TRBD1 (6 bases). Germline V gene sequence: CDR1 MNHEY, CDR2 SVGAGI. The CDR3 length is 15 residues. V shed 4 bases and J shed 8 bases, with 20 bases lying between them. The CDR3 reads CASSFRDNRIRGYTF. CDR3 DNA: TGTGCCAGCAGTTTCCGGGACAACAGAATTAGGGGCTACACCTTC.

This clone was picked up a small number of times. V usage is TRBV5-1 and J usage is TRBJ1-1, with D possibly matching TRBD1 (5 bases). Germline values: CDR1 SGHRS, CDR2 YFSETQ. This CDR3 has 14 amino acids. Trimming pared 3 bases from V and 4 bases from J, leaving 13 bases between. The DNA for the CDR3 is TGCGCCAGCAGCTCCAGGGACGGGGGCACTGAAGCTTTCTTT. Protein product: CASSSRDGGTEAFF.

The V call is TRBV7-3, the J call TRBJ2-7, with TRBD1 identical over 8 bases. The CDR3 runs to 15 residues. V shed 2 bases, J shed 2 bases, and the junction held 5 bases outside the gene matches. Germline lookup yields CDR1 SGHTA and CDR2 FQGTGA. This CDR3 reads CASSLSDREPYEQYF. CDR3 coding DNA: TGTGCCAGCAGCTTATCGGACAGGGAGCCCTACGAGCAGTACTTC.

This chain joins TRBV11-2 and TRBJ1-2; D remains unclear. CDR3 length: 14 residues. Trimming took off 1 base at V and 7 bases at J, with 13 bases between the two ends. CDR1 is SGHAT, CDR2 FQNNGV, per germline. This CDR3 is CASSLVKGFIGYTF. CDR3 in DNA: TGTGCCAGCAGCTTAGTAAAGGGTTTCATTGGCTACACCTTC.